The 24 T cell receptor beta chains below come from one sample, sequenced in a study of T-cell memory formation after mild COVID-19. TCRdb recomputed calls from the 5' RACE reads with MiXCR, one row per CDR3 protein. The sample carries just over 400,000 distinct CDR3 sequences, roughly a quarter recorded once. Sequenced sample: PBMCs or a T cell subset sorted from them (not recorded which). These TCRs come from an adult woman who had mild COVID-19 (a few samples of this study predate the infection). Cell type and time point are not known.

This clonotype turned up a few times. This chain joins TRBV12-3 or TRBV12-4 and TRBJ2-7; 14 nucleotides align to TRBD2. V trimming: 5 bases; J trimming: 6 bases; junction bases outside the gene matches: 9. The CDR3 loop spans 16 amino acids. The CDR3 nucleotides are TGTGCCAGCAGTCCCGGGACTAGCGGGAGTCTGGGCGAGCAGTACTTC. It yields the protein CASSPGTSGSLGEQYF.

About this clonotype: A junction end diverges from the germline sequence, so it may reflect a read error. The chain uses TRBV6-5 and TRBJ2-3; D is tentatively TRBD1 or TRBD2 (6 bases each). Germline V CDR1 and CDR2: MNHEY, SVGAGI. The CDR3 loop spans 15 amino acids. The CDR3 DNA reads TGTACCAGCAGTATGACTAGGCAGGGGACAGATACGCAGTATTTT. Protein: CTSSMTRQGTDTQYF.

This chain uses TRBV28 with TRBJ2-7; D is unresolved. The ends were cut back, 4 bases at V and 6 bases at J, with 16 bases in the middle. CDR1 MDHEN and CDR2 SYDVKM come from the germline V gene. The CDR3 extends over 14 amino acids. The CDR3: CASSSTDKNREQYF. CDR3 nucleotide sequence: TGTGCCAGCAGTTCGACGGATAAAAACCGCGAGCAGTACTTC.

This clonotype was seen a handful of times. The CDR3, as DNA: TGTGCCAGCAGCCTACAGGATGGCTACACCTTC. Residues: CASSLQDGYTF. The chain carries TRBV3-1 and TRBJ1-2, with D perhaps matching TRBD1 (5 bases). V dropped 4 bases and J dropped 6 bases, with 6 bases sitting between them. This CDR3 is built from 11 residues. The germline gives CDR1 LGHDT, CDR2 YNNKEL (reference sequence).

The rearrangement uses TRBV7-9 and TRBJ1-2; D is ambiguous. Germline V gene sequence: CDR1 SEHNR, CDR2 FQNEAQ (reference sequence). The V end lost 2 bases, the J end lost 7 bases, and 5 bases lay between the germline ends. CDR3 size: 11 residues. The CDR3 sequence: CASSLLSGYTF. DNA for the CDR3: TGTGCCAGCAGCTTATTGAGTGGCTACACCTTC.

In its sample, this clonotype was seen a few times. The rearrangement uses TRBV27 and TRBJ2-7; the match to TRBD2 covers 8 bases. This CDR3 is 15 amino acids long. V was pared by 1 base and J by 2 bases, with 4 bases of the junction left unmatched. Germline loops: CDR1 MNHEY, CDR2 SMNVEV (reference sequence). The CDR3 loop reads CASSLLRGGTYEQYF. In DNA, the CDR3 is TGTGCCAGCAGTTTATTACGGGGGGGGACCTACGAGCAGTACTTC.

This clonotype was counted many times. V gene TRBV5-1 combines with J gene TRBJ2-2, with D maybe TRBD2 (6 bases). Germline assignment: CDR1 SGHRS and CDR2 YFSETQ. With 0 bases removed from V and 4 bases from J, the gap between germline ends came to 13 bases. The CDR3 is 16 residues long. The CDR3 coding sequence is TGCGCCAGCAGCTTGGATGGAGGGTTGAGCACCGGGGAGCTGTTTTTT. Residues: CASSLDGGLSTGELFF.

This chain's CDR3 is CASSYTSDTEAFF. DNA for the CDR3: TGTGCCAGCAGCTATACGTCGGACACTGAAGCTTTCTTT. The chain links TRBV7-9 to TRBJ1-1, with D unclear. V dropped 4 bases and J dropped 3 bases, with 9 bases sitting between them. The CDR3 runs 13 residues. The germline V gene encodes CDR1 SEHNR and CDR2 FQNEAQ (reference sequence).

The chain couples TRBV7-3 to TRBJ2-7; the match to TRBD2 covers 10 bases. The junction had 10 bases not matched to a gene; V was cut back by 0 bases and J by 2 bases. Germline CDR1 SGHTA, CDR2 FQGTGA. CDR3 length equals 18 residues. The CDR3 DNA reads TGTGCCAGCAGCTTAACGTTTTCTAGCGGGGGCCAGACCTACGAGCAGTACTTC. It codes for CASSLTFSSGGQTYEQYF.

The chain couples TRBV3-1 to TRBJ1-5; tentative D call: TRBD1 (5 bases). With 5 bases removed from V and 6 bases from J, the gap between germline ends came to 14 bases. Germline CDR1 LGHDT, CDR2 YNNKEL (reference sequence). The CDR3 has 14 amino acids. CDR3 in amino acids: CASSYQGTGQPQHF. The CDR3 nucleotides are TGTGCCAGCAGCTACCAGGGTACGGGTCAGCCCCAGCATTTT.

This clonotype showed up just a few times. The chain combines TRBV6-5 with TRBJ2-3; the D call may be TRBD1 or TRBD2 (6 bases each). The CDR3 loop spans 18 amino acids. Trimming cost V 0 bases and J 4 bases, with 20 bases left between them. CDR1 and CDR2 (germline): MNHEY, SVGAGI. The CDR3 nucleotides are TGTGCCAGCAGTTACTCGGGGCGCCGTTTGAGGGGGGCAGATACGCAGTATTTT. Protein sequence: CASSYSGRRLRGADTQYF.

This clonotype has more than one count but fewer than ten. The chain links TRBV5-6 to TRBJ2-7; D might be TRBD1 (6 bases). The CDR3 totals 16 residues. V gave up 3 bases and J gave up 2 bases, with 18 bases separating them. Looked up from germline, CDR1 is SGHDT and CDR2 is YYEEEE. The CDR3 DNA is TGTGCCAGCAGCTCGACAGGATCGGGTTCGACCTACGAGCAGTACTTC. Residues: CASSSTGSGSTYEQYF.

The J gene is TRBJ2-3, the V gene TRBV4-2; D not certain. This CDR3 is built from 15 residues. V was clipped by 0 bases and J by 5 bases, with 12 bases between them. CDR1 is LGHNA and CDR2 is YNFKEQ in the germline V gene. DNA for the CDR3: TGTGCCAGCAGCCAAGATCGAACTAAGGTAGATACGCAGTATTTT. Its protein product is CASSQDRTKVDTQYF.

This clonotype was seen a few times. This chain uses TRBV5-1 with TRBJ1-1, with D unclear. The CDR3 runs 15 residues. Germline assignment: CDR1 SGHRS and CDR2 YFSETQ. The V end was cut by 2 bases, the J end by 1 base, with 12 bases between. Here the CDR3 reads CASSFSTTPNTEAFF. The CDR3 DNA reads TGCGCCAGCAGCTTTTCAACTACACCGAACACTGAAGCTTTCTTT.

CDR3 bases: TGTGCCAGCAGTGAAGTAGGGAATCAGCCCCAGCATTTT. Translating it yields CASSEVGNQPQHF. V is TRBV2 and J is TRBJ1-5; no clear D. V gave up 1 base and J gave up 4 bases, with 5 bases separating them. Germline CDR1 SNHLY, CDR2 FYNNEI. The CDR3 extends over 13 amino acids.

The J gene is TRBJ2-3, the V gene TRBV2; 8 bases map to TRBD2. V was pared by 6 bases and J by 4 bases, with 12 bases of the junction left unmatched. This CDR3 comprises 16 residues. The germline gives CDR1 SNHLY, CDR2 FYNNEI. CDR3: CASSDRGLASPDTQYF. In DNA form, the CDR3 reads TGTGCCAGCAGCGACCGCGGACTAGCCTCGCCAGATACGCAGTATTTT.

This clonotype was counted ten times or more. V usage is TRBV10-2 and J usage is TRBJ2-1; D not resolved. CDR3 length equals 14 residues. Germline lookup yields CDR1 WSHSY and CDR2 SAAADI. The V and J ends lost 4 bases and 4 bases respectively, with 11 bases between them. CDR3 bases: TGCGCCAGCAGTGTGTCTCAAGAATACAATGAGCAGTTCTTC. Translated, it gives CASSVSQEYNEQFF.

This clonotype was detected only once. V and J are TRBV7-2 and TRBJ2-5, with 10 bases matching TRBD2. CDR1 and CDR2 from the germline V gene are SGHTA and FQGNSA. The CDR3 contains 14 residues. V was clipped by 7 bases and J by 4 bases; unmatched bases: 6. In nucleotides, the CDR3 is TGTGCCAGCAACCTAGCGGGGGCGGGAGAGACCCAGTACTTC. Translating gives CASNLAGAGETQYF.

The gene calls are TRBV7-2 and TRBJ2-1; D gene ambiguous. There are 16 residues in the CDR3. V was cut by 2 bases and J by 8 bases, with 19 bases left in between. The germline V gene encodes CDR1 SGHTA and CDR2 FQGNSA. The CDR3 region has the DNA TGTGCCAGCAGCTTACATTTATGGGAAATGGTCGATGAGCAGTTCTTC. Its protein product is CASSLHLWEMVDEQFF.

The chain joins TRBV5-4 to TRBJ1-6, with D possibly matching TRBD1 (5 bases). The CDR3 extends over 15 amino acids. Germline assignment: CDR1 SGHNT and CDR2 YYREEE (reference sequence). V was pared by 1 base and J by 3 bases, with 8 bases between. Here the CDR3 DNA reads TGTGCCAGCAGCTTGAGGGGCGGCTATAATTCACCCCTCCACTTT. This encodes CASSLRGGYNSPLHF.

This clonotype was seen repeatedly, ten times or more. The chain joins TRBV7-9 to TRBJ2-1; no reliable D call. The CDR3 totals 11 residues. The germline V and J ends were trimmed by 2 bases and 6 bases, with 2 bases remaining between them. Germline values: CDR1 SEHNR, CDR2 FQNEAQ (reference sequence). The CDR3 DNA reads as TGTGCCAGCAGCTTACGCAATGAGCAGTTCTTC. It is translated as CASSLRNEQFF.

The chain links TRBV4-2 to TRBJ1-6; no firm D call. The CDR3 is made up of 13 amino acids. Germline CDR1 and CDR2: LGHNA and YNFKEQ. Trimming pared 5 bases from V and 7 bases from J, leaving 9 bases between. This chain's CDR3 is CASSESGNSPLHF. As DNA, the CDR3 is TGTGCCAGCAGCGAAAGCGGGAATTCACCCCTCCACTTT.

The CDR3 coding sequence is TGTGCCAGCAGAATGACAGGGAACGAGCAGTACTTC. Protein: CASRMTGNEQYF. The rearrangement uses TRBV12-3 or TRBV12-4 and TRBJ2-7; 7 bases map to TRBD1. J was trimmed by 5 bases and V by 6 bases; bases with no gene match: 4. The CDR3 has 12 residues.

The chain uses TRBV7-9 and TRBJ2-3; D possibly corresponds to TRBD2 (5 bases). Germline CDR1 SEHNR, CDR2 FQNEAQ (reference sequence). Trimming removed 5 bases at V and 0 bases at J, with 21 bases between. The CDR3 sequence is 18 residues long. The CDR3 reads CASSLGVARNPSTDTQYF. The CDR3 nucleotides read TGTGCCAGCAGCCTCGGGGTAGCGCGGAATCCTAGCACAGATACGCAGTATTTT.